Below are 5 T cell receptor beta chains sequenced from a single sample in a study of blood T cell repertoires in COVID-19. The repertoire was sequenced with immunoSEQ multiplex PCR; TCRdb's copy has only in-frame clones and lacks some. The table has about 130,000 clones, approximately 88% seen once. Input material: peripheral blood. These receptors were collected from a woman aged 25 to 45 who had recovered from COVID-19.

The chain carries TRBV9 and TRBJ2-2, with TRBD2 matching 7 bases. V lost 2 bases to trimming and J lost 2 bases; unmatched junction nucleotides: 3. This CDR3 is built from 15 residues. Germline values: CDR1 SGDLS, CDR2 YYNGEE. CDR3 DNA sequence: TGTGCCAGCAGCGTTGCGGGGGTCAACACCGGGGAGCTGTTTTTT. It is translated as CASSVAGVNTGELFF.

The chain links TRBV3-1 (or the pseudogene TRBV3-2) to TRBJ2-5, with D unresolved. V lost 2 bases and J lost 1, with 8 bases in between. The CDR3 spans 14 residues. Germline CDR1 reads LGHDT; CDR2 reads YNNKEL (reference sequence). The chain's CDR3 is CASSQRASQETQYF. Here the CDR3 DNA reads TGTGCCAGCAGCCAAAGAGCGAGCCAAGAGACCCAGTACTTC.

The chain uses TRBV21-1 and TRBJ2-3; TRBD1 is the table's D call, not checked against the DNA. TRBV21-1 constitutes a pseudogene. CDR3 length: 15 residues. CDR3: CASSKGTDSTDTQYF. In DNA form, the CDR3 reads TGTGCCAGCAGCAAAGGGACAGATAGCACAGATACGCAGTATTTT.

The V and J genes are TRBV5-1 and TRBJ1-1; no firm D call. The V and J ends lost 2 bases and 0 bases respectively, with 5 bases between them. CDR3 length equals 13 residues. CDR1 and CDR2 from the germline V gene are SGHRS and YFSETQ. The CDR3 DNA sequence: TGCGCCAGCAGCTTCGGGATGAACACTGAAGCTTTCTTT. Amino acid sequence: CASSFGMNTEAFF.

The CDR3 loop is CASSLDMGSEAFF. CDR3 nucleotide sequence: TGTGCCAGCAGCTTAGATATGGGCAGTGAAGCTTTCTTT. J is TRBJ1-1 and V is TRBV11-3; no firm D call. There are 13 residues in the CDR3. V dropped 0 bases and J dropped 7 bases, with 9 bases sitting between them. In germline, CDR1 is SGHNT, CDR2 YENEEA.